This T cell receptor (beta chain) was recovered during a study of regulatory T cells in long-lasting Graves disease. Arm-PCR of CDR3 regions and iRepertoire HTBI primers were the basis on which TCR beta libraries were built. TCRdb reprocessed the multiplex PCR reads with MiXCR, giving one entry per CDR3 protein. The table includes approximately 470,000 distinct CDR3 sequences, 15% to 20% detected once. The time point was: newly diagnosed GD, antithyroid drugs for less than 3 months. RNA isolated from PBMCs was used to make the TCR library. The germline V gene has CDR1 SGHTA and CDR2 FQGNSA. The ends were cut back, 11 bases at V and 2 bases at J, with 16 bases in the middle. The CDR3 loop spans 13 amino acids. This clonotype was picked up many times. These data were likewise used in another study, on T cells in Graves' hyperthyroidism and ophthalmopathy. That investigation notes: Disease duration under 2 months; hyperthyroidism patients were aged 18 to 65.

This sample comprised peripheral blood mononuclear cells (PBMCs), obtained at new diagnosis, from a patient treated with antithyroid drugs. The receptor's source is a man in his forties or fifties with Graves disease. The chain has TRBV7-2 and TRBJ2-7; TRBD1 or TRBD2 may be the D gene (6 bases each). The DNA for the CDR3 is TGTGCCGTAAGACGGGGGCTCGCCTACGAGCAGTACTTC. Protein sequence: CAVRRGLAYEQYF.